The following is a T cell receptor (beta chain) sequence with its context. Its antigen is not identified. The CDR3 runs to 16 residues. Germline CDR1 is MDHEN and CDR2 is SYDVKM. Trimming removed 5 bases from V and 1 base from J, with 18 bases in between. The record originates from a study of PD-1 blockade in classical Hodgkin lymphoma. Study as a whole: Every 2 weeks, patients had 3 mg/kg nivolumab intravenously. The study's findings and limits: Sources of repertoire differences remain undefined, possibly disease activity or prior therapy. Reported findings placed baseline TCR diversity lower in newly diagnosed patients (compared with healthy donors).

Assay used: immunoSEQ multiplex PCR; TCRdb lists only in-frame clones, some missing. The data hold around 30,000 clones, with around 68% observed a single time. Noted time point: cycle 4 day 1 (C4D1), after less than 7 weeks of nivolumab. Relapse after autologous stem cell transplantation occurred in every patient, and brentuximab vedotin exposure varied. Best outcomes ranged across complete response, partial response and progressive disease. This receptor was identified in a human donor with classical Hodgkin lymphoma. This sequence joins TRBV28 and TRBJ2-7; D unresolved. The starting material was peripheral blood mononuclear cells (PBMCs), obtained before the fourth cycle of nivolumab. CDR3 bases: TGTGCCAGCAGTCACGCTCCCGGGCTGGCGTCCTACGAGCAGTACTTC. The encoded protein is CASSHAPGLASYEQYF.